The 18 T cell receptor beta chains below all came from one sample that was sequenced in a study of cytomegalovirus exposure and HLA in healthy donors. Amplification used 60 Vbeta primers and 13 Jbeta primers. Here immunoSEQ multiplex PCR was the method, and the copy in TCRdb shows in-frame clones only, minus some. The table records under 200,000 clones, 55% to 70% of them present only once. The sequencing input was PBMCs. Every receptor here comes from a woman aged 35 to 49 in good health and CMV-seropositive.

This clone appeared a few times. The V gene is TRBV2, the J gene TRBJ2-5; D may be TRBD2 (5 bases). Between the trimmed V and J ends, which lost 6 bases and 5 bases, there was a span of 13 bases. Germline CDR1 SNHLY, CDR2 FYNNEI. The CDR3 consists of 13 residues. For the CDR3, the DNA is TGTGCCAGCAGCGTAAATAGAGGGGAGACCCAGTACTTC. Its translation is CASSVNRGETQYF.

The V and J genes are TRBV6-5 and TRBJ2-5; a weak D match, TRBD1 (6 bases). The CDR3 is 14 residues long. Trimming shortened V by 2 bases and J by 7 bases, and 14 bases separated the two germline ends. Germline loops: CDR1 MNHEY, CDR2 SVGAGI. DNA of the CDR3: TGTGCCAGCAGTTACACGGCAGGGGATGTGACCCAGTACTTC. Amino acid sequence: CASSYTAGDVTQYF.

The rearrangement joins TRBV28 to TRBJ1-1; 9 nucleotides align to TRBD1. Germline lookup yields CDR1 MDHEN and CDR2 SYDVKM. J lost 3 bases, V lost 3 bases, and 14 bases had no gene match. The CDR3 contains 18 residues. The CDR3 spells CASSLKLDRGRRDTEAFF. The CDR3 DNA reads TGTGCCAGCAGTTTGAAACTGGACAGGGGCCGGCGCGACACTGAAGCTTTCTTT.

The J gene is TRBJ2-7, the V gene TRBV5-1; TRBD1 matches at 9 bases. Per germline, CDR1 SGHRS and CDR2 YFSETQ. Trimming at V came to 0 bases and at J to 2 bases, leaving 3 bases not matched to a gene. The length of the CDR3 is 15 residues. The CDR3 sequence: CASSLGGQGTYEQYF. CDR3 coding DNA: TGCGCCAGCAGCTTGGGGGGACAGGGAACCTACGAGCAGTACTTC.

This chain connects TRBV7-2 to TRBJ2-5, with 8 bases aligning to TRBD2. Trimming took 3 bases from V and 7 from J; bases not matched to a gene: 13. Germline CDR1 SGHTA, CDR2 FQGNSA. This CDR3 comprises 16 residues. The CDR3, as DNA: TGTGCCAGCAGCTTCGCCCCGGGGGGGGGTCGGGGGACCCAGTACTTC. Protein product: CASSFAPGGGRGTQYF.

This chain links TRBV28 with TRBJ1-4; 7 positions match TRBD1. Germline V CDR1 and CDR2: MDHEN, SYDVKM. The CDR3 is 16 residues long. Trimming at V came to 7 bases and at J to 7 bases, leaving 15 bases not matched to a gene. The CDR3, as DNA: TGTGCCAGCACCGCCCCAGGGGGGAGTGGAGGTGAAAAACTGTTTTTT. Translation gives CASTAPGGSGGEKLFF.

The V gene is TRBV7-2, the J gene TRBJ1-1, with 8 bases aligning to TRBD1. The germline CDR1 and CDR2 sequences are SGHTA and FQGNSA. The CDR3 covers 14 residues. V shed 4 bases, J shed 11 bases, and the junction held 12 bases outside the gene matches. The CDR3 bases are TGTGCCAGCAGCTCGGATCCCCTCGGACAGGGCGCTTTCTTT. Its translation: CASSSDPLGQGAFF.

The chain carries TRBV6-5 and TRBJ1-2; 8 bases align to TRBD1. CDR3 length equals 14 residues. V trimming: 6 bases; J trimming: 4 bases; junction bases outside the gene matches: 7. Germline V CDR1 and CDR2: MNHEY, SVGAGI. The CDR3 loop reads CASSAPDRGYGYTF. The CDR3 DNA is TGTGCCAGCAGCGCACCCGACAGGGGCTATGGCTACACCTTC.

V and J are TRBV10-3 and TRBJ2-7, with 11 bases fitting TRBD1. CDR3 length equals 17 residues. Germline V CDR1 and CDR2: ENHRY, SYGVKD. V was clipped by 0 bases and J by 8 bases; unmatched bases: 12. DNA for the CDR3: TGTGCCATCAGTGAGTCGACTTTTGGACAGGGGGCTGGGAAGCAGTACTTC. It specifies CAISESTFGQGAGKQYF.

The rearrangement joins TRBV7-8 to TRBJ2-7, with D tentatively TRBD1 (5 bases). Germline-derived CDR1 and CDR2 are SGHVS and FQNEAQ. The V end lost 6 bases, the J end lost 2 bases, and 8 bases lay between the germline ends. The CDR3 sequence is 12 residues long. The CDR3 DNA is TGTGCCAGCAGGGGGCGAACCTACGAGCAGTACTTC. Its protein product is CASRGRTYEQYF.

For the CDR3, the DNA is TGTGCCAGCAGCTTGGGACCTTTGACTAGCGGGGGGGCGTACGGTGAGCAGTTCTTC. It specifies CASSLGPLTSGGAYGEQFF. The chain joins TRBV5-5 to TRBJ2-1, with TRBD2 identical over 14 bases. Germline V gene data show CDR1 as SGHKS and CDR2 as YYEKEE (reference sequence). The CDR3 is 19 residues long. The trim removed 0 bases at V and 9 bases at J, leaving 14 bases unmatched.

V is TRBV2 and J is TRBJ2-5, with D perhaps matching TRBD2 (6 bases). This CDR3 region has 14 residues. The germline gives CDR1 SNHLY, CDR2 FYNNEI. V lost 6 bases and J lost 10, with 21 bases in between. Here the CDR3 reads CASSDTRDSRDQYF. The CDR3 coding sequence is TGTGCCAGCAGCGATACCAGGGACTCGAGGGACCAGTACTTC.

V is TRBV6-5 and J is TRBJ1-4; 10 bases align to TRBD1. Germline trimming cut 7 bases from V and 8 bases from J; bases unmatched to any gene: 10. The CDR3 covers 15 residues. CDR1 MNHEY and CDR2 SVGAGI come from the germline V gene. CDR3 bases: TGTGCCAGCACCCTGACAGGGGGCGCAGGAGAAAAACTGTTTTTT. It specifies CASTLTGGAGEKLFF.

As to this clone: One end of the junction is discordant with germline, which a read error may explain. The chain employs TRBV7-7 and TRBJ2-3; the D gene is possibly TRBD1 (6 bases). Germline loops: CDR1 SSHAT, CDR2 FNYEAQ (reference sequence). CDR3 length equals 15 residues. The CDR3 loop is CASSQGTHSTDTQYF. Here the CDR3 DNA reads TGTGCTAGCAGCCAGGGGACACATAGCACAGATACGCAGTATTTT. The full variable domain, completed using reference TRBV7-7 and TRBJ2-3, is GAGVSQSPRYKVTKRGQDVTLRCDPISSHATLYWYQQALGQGPEFLTYFNYEAQPDKSGLPSDRFSAERPEGSISTLTIQRTEQRDSAMYRCASSQGTHSTDTQYFGPGTRLTVL.

The genes are TRBV19 and TRBJ1-5; weak D call: TRBD1 (5 bases). The V gene's germline CDR1 is LNHDA and CDR2 SQIVND (reference sequence). The CDR3 has 15 residues. Trimming removed 7 bases from V and 2 bases from J, with 15 bases in between. The CDR3 bases are TGTGCCAGTATCCGGCAGGGTAAAGGCAATCAGCCCCAGCATTTT. The encoded protein is CASIRQGKGNQPQHF.

V gene TRBV18 combines with J gene TRBJ2-3; 9 nucleotides line up with TRBD2. CDR3 size: 15 residues. Germline CDR1 reads KGHSH; CDR2 reads LQKENI. V lost 0 bases and J lost 4; bases outside the gene matches: 2. This chain's CDR3 is CASSPPLAGADTQYF. For the CDR3, the DNA is TGTGCCAGCTCACCACCACTAGCGGGTGCAGATACGCAGTATTTT.

The rearrangement links TRBV15 to TRBJ2-1, with D uncertain. The CDR3 loop spans 13 amino acids. V dropped 0 bases and J dropped 8 bases, with 8 bases sitting between them. Per germline, CDR1 LNHNV and CDR2 YYDKDF (reference sequence). CDR3 bases: TGTGCCACCAGCAGAGATCAATTCCATGAGCAGTTCTTC. It specifies CATSRDQFHEQFF.

The chain has TRBV25-1 and TRBJ1-2; 8 bases are shared with TRBD1. There are 16 residues in the CDR3. Germline V lookup: CDR1 MGHDK, CDR2 SYGVNS. The V gene end was trimmed by 2 bases and the J gene end by 7 bases; junction bases not matched to a gene: 12. The CDR3 nucleotides are TGTGCCAGCAGTGAACACGACAGGGGAACGGGGACTGGCTACACCTTC. It yields the protein CASSEHDRGTGTGYTF.